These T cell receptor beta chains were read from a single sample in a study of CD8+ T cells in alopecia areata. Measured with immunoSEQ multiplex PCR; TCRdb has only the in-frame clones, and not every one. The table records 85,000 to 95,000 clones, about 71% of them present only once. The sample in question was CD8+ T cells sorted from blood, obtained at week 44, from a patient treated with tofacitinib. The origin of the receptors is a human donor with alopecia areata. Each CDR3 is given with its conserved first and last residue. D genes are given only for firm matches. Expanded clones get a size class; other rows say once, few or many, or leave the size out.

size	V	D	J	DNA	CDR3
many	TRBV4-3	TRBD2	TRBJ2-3	TGCGCCAGCAGCCAAGACGGAGCGGGGGGCACAGATACGCAGTATTTT	CASSQDGAGGTDTQYF
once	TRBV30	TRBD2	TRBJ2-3	TGTGCCTGGAGTGTCGTACTAGCGGGGGGTGGTGATACGCAGTATTTT	CAWSVVLAGGGDTQYF
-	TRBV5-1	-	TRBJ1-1	TGCGCCAGCAGCTTGGCTAACGCCAGGGACGAAGCTTTCTTT	CASSLANARDEAFF
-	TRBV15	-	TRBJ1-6	TGTGCCACCAGCGGGTCCTATAATTCACCCCTCCACTTT	CATSGSYNSPLHF
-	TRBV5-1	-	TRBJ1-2	TGCGCCAGCAGCGATTCTCCGGGAGATGGCTACACCTTC	CASSDSPGDGYTF
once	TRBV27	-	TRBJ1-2	TGTGCCAGCAGTTTAACAGCGCGCTATGGCTACACCTTC	CASSLTARYGYTF
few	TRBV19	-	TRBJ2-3	TGTGCCATCGCCAAGGCAGACCGCACAGATACGCAGTATTTT	CAIAKADRTDTQYF
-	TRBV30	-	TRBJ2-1	TGTGCCTGGAGTGTAGAGGGCGGAGCCGGCAATGAGCAGTTCTTC	CAWSVEGGAGNEQFF
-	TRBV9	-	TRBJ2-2	TGTGCCAGCAGCTCCTCCGGGACGGCTATTAACACCGGGGAGCTGTTTTTT	CASSSSGTAINTGELFF
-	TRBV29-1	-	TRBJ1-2	TGCAGCGTTGGCCCCCTCGAGCAGCACTATGGCTACACCTTC	CSVGPLEQHYGYTF
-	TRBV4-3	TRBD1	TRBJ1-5	TGCGCCAGCAGCCAAGATCCGACAGGGAATCAGCCCCAGCATTTT	CASSQDPTGNQPQHF
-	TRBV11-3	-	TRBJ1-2	TGTGCCAGCAGTCCCATGACCTATGGCTACACCTTC	CASSPMTYGYTF
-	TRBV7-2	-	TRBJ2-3	TGTGCCAGCAGCTTAGTTGGGGGGATCACAGATACGCAGTATTTT	CASSLVGGITDTQYF
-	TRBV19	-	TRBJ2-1	TGTGCCAGTGGCAGGACCGAGCAGTTCTTC	CASGRTEQFF
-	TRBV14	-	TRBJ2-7	TGTGCCAGCAGCCACCATTCTACAATTCCTGGGGAGCAGTACTTC	CASSHHSTIPGEQYF
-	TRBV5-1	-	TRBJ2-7	TGCGCCAGCAGCTTGATTCAGGGAGTCCACGAGCAGTACTTC	CASSLIQGVHEQYF
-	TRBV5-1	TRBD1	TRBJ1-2	TGCGCCAGCAGCTTGTCCGGACAGGGTAGCTATGGCTACACCTTC	CASSLSGQGSYGYTF
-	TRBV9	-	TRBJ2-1	TGTGCCAGCAGCGTAGACAATAGTGAGCAGTTCTTC	CASSVDNSEQFF
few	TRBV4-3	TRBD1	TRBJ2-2	TGCGCCAGCAGCCAAGATGGGACAGAGAACACCGGGGAGCTGTTTTTT	CASSQDGTENTGELFF
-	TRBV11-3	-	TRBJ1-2	TGTGCCAGCAGCTCAGCGACAGGATATGGCTACACCTTC	CASSSATGYGYTF
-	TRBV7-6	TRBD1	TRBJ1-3	TGTGCCAGCAGCCCAGGGGGCGGATTAGGCCGAAACACCATATATTTT	CASSPGGGLGRNTIYF
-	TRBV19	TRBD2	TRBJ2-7	TGTGCCAGTAGTATAGATCCCGCGGGGGACTACGAGCAGTACTTC	CASSIDPAGDYEQYF
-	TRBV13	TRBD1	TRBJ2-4	TGTGCCAGCAGCTCCCGACAGGGTACCAAAAACATTCAGTACTTC	CASSSRQGTKNIQYF
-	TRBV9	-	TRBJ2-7	TGTGCCAGCAGCGTAGATTCCACCTACGAGCAGTACTTC	CASSVDSTYEQYF
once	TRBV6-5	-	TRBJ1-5	TGTGCCAGCGGGTATAGCAATCAGCCCCAGCATTTT	CASGYSNQPQHF
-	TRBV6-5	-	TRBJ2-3	TGTGCCAGCAGTTCACGGGGGAGCACAGATACGCAGTATTTT	CASSSRGSTDTQYF
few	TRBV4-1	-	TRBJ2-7	TGCGCCAGCAGCGCTGGAGTCGGCTACGAGCAGTACTTC	CASSAGVGYEQYF
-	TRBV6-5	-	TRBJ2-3	TGTGCCAGCGGAAGGGTGGCAGATACGCAGTATTTT	CASGRVADTQYF
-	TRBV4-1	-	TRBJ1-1	TGTGCCAGCAGCCAGGTTTTAGGTTACTCTGAAGCTTTCTTT	CASSQVLGYSEAFF
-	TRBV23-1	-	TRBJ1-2	TGCGCCAGCAGTCAATCTCTCCGGGGTGGTTTAGATGGCTACACCTTC	CASSQSLRGGLDGYTF
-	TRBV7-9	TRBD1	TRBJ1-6	TGCGCCAGCAGCCAAGAGGCCGGGACAGGGGCCTCACCCCTCCACTTT	CASSQEAGTGASPLHF
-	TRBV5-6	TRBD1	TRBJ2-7	TGTGCCAGCAGCACCCTGACAGGGTTCCACGAGCAGTACTTC	CASSTLTGFHEQYF
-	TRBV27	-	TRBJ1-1	TGTGCCAGTCTCGGTCTGGGCACTGAAGCTTTCTTT	CASLGLGTEAFF
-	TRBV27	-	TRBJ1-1	TGTGCCAGCAGTTTCACGACAGGTAGCGCTGAAGCTTTCTTT	CASSFTTGSAEAFF
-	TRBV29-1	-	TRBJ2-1	TGCAGCGCAGGGTTCGGGAAGGACAATGAGCAGTTCTTC	CSAGFGKDNEQFF
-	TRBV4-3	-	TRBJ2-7	TGCGCCAGCAGCCAAGATTATACAGGTGGCTACGAGCAGTACTTC	CASSQDYTGGYEQYF
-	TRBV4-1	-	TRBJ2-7	TGCGCCAGCATCTTTGATGGGCGGCCCCCCAAGAGGTCCTACGAGCAGTACTTC	CASIFDGRPPKRSYEQYF
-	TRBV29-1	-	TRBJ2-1	TGCAGCGTTGTTGGGGGGCTTTACAATGAGCAGTTCTTC	CSVVGGLYNEQFF
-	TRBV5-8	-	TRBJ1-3	TGTGCCAGCAGCTTGGGACCCTCTGGAAACACCATATATTTT	CASSLGPSGNTIYF
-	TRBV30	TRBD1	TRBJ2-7	TGTGCCTGGGATACCGGGACAGGGGTCTACGAGCAGTACTTC	CAWDTGTGVYEQYF
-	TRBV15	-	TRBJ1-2	TGTGCCACCAGCACTAGGACGTCGGGCTATGGCTACACCTTC	CATSTRTSGYGYTF
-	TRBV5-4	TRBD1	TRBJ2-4	TGTGCCAGCAGCCCACTAGGGGGCCAGGGGGCCGGCAAAAACATTCAGTACTTC	CASSPLGGQGAGKNIQYF
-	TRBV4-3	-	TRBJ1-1	TGCGCCAGCAGCCAAGACATGAACACTGAAGCTTTCTTT	CASSQDMNTEAFF
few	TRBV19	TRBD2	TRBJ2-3	TGTGCCACTAGCTATGAATTTGGACTAGCGGGGGGTACAGATACGCAGTATTTT	CATSYEFGLAGGTDTQYF
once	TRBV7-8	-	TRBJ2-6	TGTGCCAGCAGCTTAGGGGTGGGAATAGTCTCTGGGGCCAACGTCCTGACTTTC	CASSLGVGIVSGANVLTF
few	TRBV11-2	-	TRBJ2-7	TGTGCCAGCAGCTTAGGAAAATTGCTCTGGGCTGGATGGACCTACGAGCAGTACTTC	CASSLGKLLWAGWTYEQYF
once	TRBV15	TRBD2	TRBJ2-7	TGTGCCACCAGCAGAGATCGAAGCGGGGGCAGCGAGCAGTACTTC	CATSRDRSGGSEQYF